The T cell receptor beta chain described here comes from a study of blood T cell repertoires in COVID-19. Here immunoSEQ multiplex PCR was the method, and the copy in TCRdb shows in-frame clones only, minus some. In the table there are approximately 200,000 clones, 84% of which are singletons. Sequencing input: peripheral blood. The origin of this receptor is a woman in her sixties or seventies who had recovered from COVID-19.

CDR3 coding DNA: TGTGCCAGCCGTACCGGGGGTTACTCCACAGATACGCAGTATTTT. Encoded protein: CASRTGGYSTDTQYF. V and J are TRBV3-1 (or the pseudogene TRBV3-2) and TRBJ2-3; the D gene is possibly TRBD2 (6 bases). This CDR3 spans 15 amino acids. V lost 8 bases to trimming and J lost 2 bases, with 17 bases between them. Germline assignment: CDR1 LGHDT and CDR2 YNNKEL (reference sequence).